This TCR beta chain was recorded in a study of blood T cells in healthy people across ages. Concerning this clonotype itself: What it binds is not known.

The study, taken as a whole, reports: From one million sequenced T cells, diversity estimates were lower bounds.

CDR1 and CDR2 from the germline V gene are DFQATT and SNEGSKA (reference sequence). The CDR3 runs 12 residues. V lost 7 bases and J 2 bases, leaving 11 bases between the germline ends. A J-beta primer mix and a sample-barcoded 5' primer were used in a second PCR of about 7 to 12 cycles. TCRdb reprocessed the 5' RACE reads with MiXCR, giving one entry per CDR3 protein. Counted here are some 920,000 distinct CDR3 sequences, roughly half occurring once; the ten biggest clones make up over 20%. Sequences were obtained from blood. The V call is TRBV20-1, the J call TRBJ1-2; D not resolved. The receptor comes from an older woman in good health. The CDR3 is CSGLFRNYGYTF. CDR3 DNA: TGCAGTGGACTTTTCAGAAACTATGGCTACACCTTC.